The 23 T cell receptor beta chains given below trace back to one sample, sequenced in a study of blood T cell repertoires in COVID-19. TCRdb keeps only in-frame clones here, not all; method: immunoSEQ multiplex PCR. Of about 170,000 clones listed, 80% to 85% were seen once; the top ten hold roughly 2.6%. Material: peripheral blood. The receptors were gathered from a human donor with acute or convalescent COVID-19. The donor label of this sample is uncertain.

The chain is built from TRBV5-1 and TRBJ2-3; 10 bases are a match to TRBD1. The CDR3 extends over 15 amino acids. Germline lookup yields CDR1 SGHRS and CDR2 YFSETQ. Trimming took 4 bases from V and 2 from J; bases not matched to a gene: 4. The CDR3 DNA reads as TGCGCCAGCAGCCCTAGACAGGGGGCCACAGATACGCAGTATTTT. Encoded protein: CASSPRQGATDTQYF.

This chain uses TRBV7-9 with TRBJ2-5; tentative D call: TRBD2 (5 bases). V was trimmed by 7 bases and J by 5 bases, leaving 11 bases between them. The germline CDR1 and CDR2 sequences are SEHNR and FQNEAQ (reference sequence). CDR3 length: 12 amino acids. The CDR3 DNA follows: TGTGCCAGCATTAGCGTAGGGGAGACCCAGTACTTC. Amino acid sequence: CASISVGETQYF.

In this sample, this clone turned up once. The genes are TRBV6-5 and TRBJ1-2; 8 bases match TRBD1. This CDR3 has 14 amino acids. The germline CDR1 and CDR2 sequences are MNHEY and SVGAGI. The trim removed 5 bases at V and 3 bases at J, leaving 5 bases unmatched. For the CDR3, the DNA is TGTGCCAGCAGTCCATCAGGGGGCGACTATGGCTACACCTTC. This sequence encodes CASSPSGGDYGYTF.

The gene calls are TRBV5-1 and TRBJ2-7; TRBD1 agrees at 7 bases. V shed 1 base, J shed 6 bases, and the junction held 7 bases outside the gene matches. CDR1 SGHRS and CDR2 YFSETQ come from the germline V gene. The CDR3 consists of 14 residues. Written as DNA, the CDR3 is TGCGCCAGCAGCTTGTTCCAGGGGGTGGGCGAGCAGTACTTC. Translation: CASSLFQGVGEQYF.

This clone came up once. This chain joins TRBV5-1 and TRBJ1-1, with 10 positions matching TRBD1. CDR1 SGHRS and CDR2 YFSETQ come from the germline V gene. The V segment lost 3 bases and the J segment 3 bases; nucleotides outside the gene matches: 8. The CDR3 spans 16 residues. The CDR3 sequence is CASSSAPGTGDTEAFF. The CDR3 DNA follows: TGCGCCAGCAGCTCAGCCCCCGGGACAGGGGACACTGAAGCTTTCTTT.

CDR3 coding DNA: TGTGCCAGCAGGTTGAGGAATTCACCCCTCCACTTT. Translated: CASRLRNSPLHF. This chain connects TRBV28 to TRBJ1-6; no definite D call. Germline V lookup: CDR1 MDHEN, CDR2 SYDVKM. Trimming left V 6 bases short and J 7 bases short, with 7 bases between. The length of the CDR3 is 12 residues. The full variable domain, in which reference TRBV28 and TRBJ1-6 provide the parts outside the CDR3, is DVKVTQSSRYLVKRTGEKVFLECVQDMDHENMFWYRQDPGLGLRLIYFSYDVKMKEKGDIPEGYSVSREKKERFSLILESASTNQTSMYLCASRLRNSPLHFGNGTRLTVT.

V is TRBV5-1 and J is TRBJ1-5, with D possibly matching TRBD1 (5 bases). The CDR3 spans 15 residues. Trimming took off 0 bases at V and 6 bases at J, with 13 bases between the two ends. The germline V gene encodes CDR1 SGHRS and CDR2 YFSETQ. CDR3 nucleotide sequence: TGCGCCAGCAGCTTGGAGGGCGGGGGGGGTCAGCCCCAGCATTTT. Translated, it gives CASSLEGGGGQPQHF. The variable domain in full, completed from reference TRBV5-1 and TRBJ1-5, reads KAGVTQTPRYLIKTRGQQVTLSCSPISGHRSVSWYQQTPGQGLQFLFEYFSETQRNKGNFPGRFSGRQFSNSRSEMNVSTLELGDSALYLCASSLEGGGGQPQHFGDGTRLSIL.

This chain's CDR3 is CASSSQGSGVRFF. Here the CDR3 DNA reads TGTGCCAGCAGTTCCCAAGGTAGCGGGGTCCGGTTCTTC. The V and J genes are TRBV28 and TRBJ2-1, with TRBD2 matching 8 bases. Per germline, CDR1 MDHEN and CDR2 SYDVKM. With 4 bases clipped from V and 15 bases from J, the junction kept 11 bases outside the gene matches. The CDR3 covers 13 residues.

Here the CDR3 reads CASSYQGQGDTGELFF. The CDR3, as DNA: TGTGCCAGCAGTTATCAGGGACAGGGGGACACCGGGGAGCTGTTTTTT. The chain recombines TRBV6-5 with TRBJ2-2; 11 nucleotides line up with TRBD1. Trimming at V came to 3 bases and at J to 3 bases, leaving 3 bases not matched to a gene. Germline loops: CDR1 MNHEY, CDR2 SVGAGI. The CDR3 spans 16 residues.

The DNA for the CDR3 is TGTGCCAGCAGCACCCACCCCGGGACAGGGGGAAACACCATATATTTT. Translation gives CASSTHPGTGGNTIYF. The chain is built from TRBV9 and TRBJ1-3, with 9 bases aligning to TRBD1. J gave up 4 bases and V 4 bases, and 9 bases lay outside the gene matches. This CDR3 is built from 16 residues. CDR1 is SGDLS and CDR2 is YYNGEE in the germline V gene.

The chain couples TRBV7-8 to TRBJ2-3; possible D gene TRBD2, 7 bases. CDR3 length: 14 amino acids. Between the trimmed V and J ends, which lost 5 bases and 4 bases, there was a span of 13 bases. The germline V gene has CDR1 SGHVS and CDR2 FQNEAQ. The CDR3 is CASSLGGGSDTQYF. Here the CDR3 DNA reads TGTGCCAGCAGCCTAGGGGGGGGTTCAGATACGCAGTATTTT.

The genes are TRBV5-6 and TRBJ2-7; no clear D. Germline assignment: CDR1 SGHDT and CDR2 YYEEEE. Trimming shortened V by 3 bases and J by 5 bases, and 9 bases separated the two germline ends. The CDR3 consists of 12 residues. The DNA of the CDR3 is TGTGCCAGCAGCTCCCTAGAAAACGAGCAGTACTTC. This translates into CASSSLENEQYF.

A single count supports this clone. The V call is TRBV28, the J call TRBJ2-7; tentative D call: TRBD2 (6 bases). V was cut by 2 bases and J by 4 bases, with 12 bases left in between. Germline lookup yields CDR1 MDHEN and CDR2 SYDVKM. The CDR3 has 14 residues. The CDR3 DNA sequence: TGTGCCAGCAGTTTAATGGGAGGTGGATACGAGCAGTACTTC. It is translated as CASSLMGGGYEQYF.

The CDR3 nucleotides read TGTGCCATCAGTGTATTAGGCGAGGGCTATGGCTACACCTTC. Translation: CAISVLGEGYGYTF. The gene calls are TRBV10-3 and TRBJ1-2; no reliable D call. V was cut by 4 bases and J by 4 bases, with 13 bases left in between. The CDR3 has 14 amino acids. CDR1 is ENHRY, CDR2 SYGVKD, per germline.

The rearrangement uses TRBV30 and TRBJ2-7, with 7 nucleotides matching TRBD1. J gave up 9 bases and V 5 bases, and 28 bases lay outside the gene matches. The CDR3 sequence is 18 residues long. The germline V gene encodes CDR1 GTSNPN and CDR2 SVGIG (reference sequence). CDR3 region: CAWRAGTENSAYIWAQYF. As DNA, the CDR3 is TGTGCCTGGCGGGCCGGGACAGAAAATTCCGCGTATATTTGGGCGCAGTACTTC.

V usage is TRBV5-5 and J usage is TRBJ1-5, with 10 bases aligning to TRBD1. Germline CDR1 SGHKS, CDR2 YYEKEE (reference sequence). Trimming took 3 bases from V and 6 from J; bases not matched to a gene: 6. The CDR3 has 15 residues. CDR3 in amino acids: CASSSRQGAGQPQHF. DNA for the CDR3: TGTGCCAGCAGCTCCAGACAGGGGGCCGGTCAGCCCCAGCATTTT.

This chain uses TRBV11-2 with TRBJ2-1, with 7 bases aligning to TRBD1. Germline V gene lookup returns CDR1 SGHAT and CDR2 FQNNGV. J gave up 0 bases and V 3 bases, and 2 bases lay outside the gene matches. CDR3 size: 15 residues. The CDR3 protein is CASSLTGSSYNEQFF. The CDR3 bases are TGTGCCAGCAGCTTGACAGGGAGCTCCTACAATGAGCAGTTCTTC. Combining the CDR3 with reference TRBV11-2 and TRBJ2-1 gives the whole variable domain EAGVAQSPRYKIIEKRQSVAFWCNPISGHATLYWYQQILGQGPKLLIQFQNNGVVDDSQLPKDRFSAERLKGVDSTLKIQPAKLEDSAVYLCASSLTGSSYNEQFFGPGTRLTVL.

This sequence joins TRBV11-2 and TRBJ1-4; D remains unclear. The CDR3 runs to 16 residues. Trimming removed 5 bases from V and 8 bases from J, with 21 bases in between. The germline V gene has CDR1 SGHAT and CDR2 FQNNGV. The CDR3 nucleotides are TGTGCCAGCAGCCCCTCCGGACTGAGAGTTAGGGAAAAACTGTTTTTT. This encodes CASSPSGLRVREKLFF.

The chain recombines TRBV6-5 with TRBJ2-1, with a possible D match to TRBD2 (5 bases). Trimming took off 6 bases at V and 6 bases at J, with 15 bases between the two ends. The CDR3 consists of 14 residues. The V gene's germline CDR1 is MNHEY and CDR2 SVGAGI. CDR3: CASRAGHDLNEQFF. In DNA form, the CDR3 reads TGTGCCAGCAGGGCGGGTCACGATCTCAATGAGCAGTTCTTC.

The gene calls are TRBV3-1 (or the pseudogene TRBV3-2) and TRBJ2-4; perhaps TRBD1 as D (6 bases). This CDR3 spans 19 amino acids. V was trimmed by 0 bases and J by 0 bases, leaving 18 bases between them. The V gene's germline CDR1 is LGHDT and CDR2 YNNKEL (reference sequence). CDR3 in amino acids: CASSQDTGSHQLAKNIQYF. The DNA of the CDR3 is TGTGCCAGCAGCCAAGACACAGGGAGCCATCAACTAGCCAAAAACATTCAGTACTTC.

V is TRBV2 and J is TRBJ2-5; D perhaps matches TRBD1 (6 bases). V was clipped by 5 bases and J by 6 bases, with 13 bases between them. CDR3 length: 13 amino acids. Germline V gene lookup returns CDR1 SNHLY and CDR2 FYNNEI. CDR3 protein: CASSRQGSQTQYF. The CDR3 nucleotides read TGTGCCAGCAGTCGGCAGGGGTCGCAGACCCAGTACTTC.

V and J are TRBV5-1 and TRBJ1-3, with 12 bases fitting TRBD1. V lost 3 bases to trimming and J lost 3 bases; unmatched junction nucleotides: 10. CDR1 is SGHRS and CDR2 is YFSETQ in the germline V gene. The CDR3 contains 18 residues. The CDR3 spells CASSSSPGQGAVGNTIYF. CDR3 DNA: TGCGCCAGCAGCTCGTCTCCGGGACAGGGGGCGGTTGGAAACACCATATATTTT. The entire variable domain, with the rest obtained from reference TRBV5-1 and TRBJ1-3, is as follows: KAGVTQTPRYLIKTRGQQVTLSCSPISGHRSVSWYQQTPGQGLQFLFEYFSETQRNKGNFPGRFSGRQFSNSRSEMNVSTLELGDSALYLCASSSSPGQGAVGNTIYFGEGSWLTVV.

V usage is TRBV27 and J usage is TRBJ2-3; 10 nucleotides agree with TRBD2. This CDR3 contains 15 residues. V lost 5 bases to trimming and J lost 5 bases; unmatched junction nucleotides: 7. Germline loops: CDR1 MNHEY, CDR2 SMNVEV (reference sequence). The DNA for the CDR3 is TGTGCCAGCAGTGCGGCTAGCGGGAGTATAGATACGCAGTATTTT. This codes for CASSAASGSIDTQYF.